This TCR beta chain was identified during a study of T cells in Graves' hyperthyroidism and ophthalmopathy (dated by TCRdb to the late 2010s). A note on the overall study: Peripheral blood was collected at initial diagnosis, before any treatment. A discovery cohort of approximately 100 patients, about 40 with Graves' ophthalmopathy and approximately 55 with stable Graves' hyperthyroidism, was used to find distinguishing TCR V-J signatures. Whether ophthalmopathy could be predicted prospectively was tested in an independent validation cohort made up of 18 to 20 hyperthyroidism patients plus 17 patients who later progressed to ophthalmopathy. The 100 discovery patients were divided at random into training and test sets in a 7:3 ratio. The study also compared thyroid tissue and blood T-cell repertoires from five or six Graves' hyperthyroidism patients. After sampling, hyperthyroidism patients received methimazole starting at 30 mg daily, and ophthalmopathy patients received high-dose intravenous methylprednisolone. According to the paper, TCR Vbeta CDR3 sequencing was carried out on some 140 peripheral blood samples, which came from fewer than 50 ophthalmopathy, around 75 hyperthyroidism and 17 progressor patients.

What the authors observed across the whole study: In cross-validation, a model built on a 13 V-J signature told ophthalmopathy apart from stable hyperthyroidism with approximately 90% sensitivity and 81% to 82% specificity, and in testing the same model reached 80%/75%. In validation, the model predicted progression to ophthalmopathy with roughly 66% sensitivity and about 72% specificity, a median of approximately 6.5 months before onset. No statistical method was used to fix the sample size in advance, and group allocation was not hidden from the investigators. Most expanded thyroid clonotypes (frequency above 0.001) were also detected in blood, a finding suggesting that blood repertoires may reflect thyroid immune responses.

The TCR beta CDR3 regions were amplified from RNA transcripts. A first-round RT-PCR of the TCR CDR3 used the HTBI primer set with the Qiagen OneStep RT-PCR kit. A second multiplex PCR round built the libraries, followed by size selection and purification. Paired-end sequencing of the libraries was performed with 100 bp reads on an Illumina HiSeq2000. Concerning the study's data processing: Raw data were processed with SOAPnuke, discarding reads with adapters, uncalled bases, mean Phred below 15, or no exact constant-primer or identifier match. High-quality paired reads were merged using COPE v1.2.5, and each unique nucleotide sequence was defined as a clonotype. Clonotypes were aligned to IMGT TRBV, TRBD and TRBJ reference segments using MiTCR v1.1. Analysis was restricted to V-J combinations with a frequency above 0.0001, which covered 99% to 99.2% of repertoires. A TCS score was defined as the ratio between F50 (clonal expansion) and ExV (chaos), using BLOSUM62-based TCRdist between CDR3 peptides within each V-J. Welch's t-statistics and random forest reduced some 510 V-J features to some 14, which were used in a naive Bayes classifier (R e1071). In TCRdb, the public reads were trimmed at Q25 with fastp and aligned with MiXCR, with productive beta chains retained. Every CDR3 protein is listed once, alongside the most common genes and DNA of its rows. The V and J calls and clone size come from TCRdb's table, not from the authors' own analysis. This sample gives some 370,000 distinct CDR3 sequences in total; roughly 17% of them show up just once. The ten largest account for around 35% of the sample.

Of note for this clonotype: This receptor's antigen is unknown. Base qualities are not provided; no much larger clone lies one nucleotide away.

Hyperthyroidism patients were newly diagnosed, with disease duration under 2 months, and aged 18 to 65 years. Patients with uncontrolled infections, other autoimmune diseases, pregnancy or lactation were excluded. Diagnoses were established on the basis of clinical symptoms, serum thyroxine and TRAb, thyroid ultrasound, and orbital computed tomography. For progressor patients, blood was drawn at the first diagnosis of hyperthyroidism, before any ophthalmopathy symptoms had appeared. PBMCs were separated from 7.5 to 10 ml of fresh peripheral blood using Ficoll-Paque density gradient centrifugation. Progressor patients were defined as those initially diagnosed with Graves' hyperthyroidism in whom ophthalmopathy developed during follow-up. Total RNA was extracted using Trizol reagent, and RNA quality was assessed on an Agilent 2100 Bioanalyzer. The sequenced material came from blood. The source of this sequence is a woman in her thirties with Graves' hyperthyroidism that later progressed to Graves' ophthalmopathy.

This receptor has the CDR3 CAWSFGLELSDTQYF. The nucleotide sequence reads as follows: TGTGCCTGGAGTTTTGGACTAGAACTCTCAGATACGCAGTATTTT. The rearranged chain carries TRBV30 and TRBJ2-3; TRBD2 matches 7 bases in the middle. Measured from the cysteine to the phenylalanine, the CDR3 is 15 residues long. Left in the record is the CDR3 DNA by itself, 45 bases read in frame from the first base. Via the germline V gene (reference sequence), CDR1 is GTSNPN and CDR2 SVGIG. V ends up 2 bases short and J 4 bases short, with an unmatched junction base count of 9.